A selection of T cell receptor beta chains follows, all from one sample in a study of HIV-infected patients and healthy controls. TCRdb analysed the 5' RACE reads with MiXCR anew, one entry per CDR3 protein. The table records more than 15,000 distinct CDR3 sequences, more than 7.5% of them present only once. The sample taken for sequencing was blood. These receptors originate from an adult in good health. The CDR3 runs from the conserved cysteine through the conserved F or W. D genes are given only for firm matches. Some rows have no size entry. The others give once, few or many, or a class for an expanded clone.

>TRBJ2-3|TRBV10-2|medium-sized|TRBD2
CASSEVAGDTQYF
TGCGCCAGCAGTGAGGTAGCGGGAGATACGCAGTATTTT
>TRBJ1-2|TRBV27|medium-sized|TRBD1
CASSFVGLKGADYGYTF
TGTGCCAGCAGTTTCGTGGGGTTGAAGGGGGCTGACTATGGCTACACCTTC
>TRBJ2-7|TRBV19|.|.
CASQAAGKYEQYF
TGTGCCAGTCAGGCTGCGGGGAAGTACGAGCAGTACTTC
>TRBJ1-1|TRBV28|many|.
CASIYRAAALNTEAFF
TGTGCCAGCATTTACAGGGCCGCTGCTTTGAACACTGAAGCTTTCTTT
>TRBJ1-1|TRBV30|many|.
CAWGNTEAFF
TGTGCCTGGGGAAACACTGAAGCTTTCTTT
>TRBJ2-3|TRBV5-5|medium-sized|.
CASSFMGTDTQYF
TGTGCCAGCAGCTTTATGGGGACAGATACGCAGTATTTT
>TRBJ2-7|TRBV10-3|medium-sized|.
CAISESQGAYEQYF
TGTGCCATCAGTGAGTCGCAAGGGGCCTACGAGCAGTACTTC
>TRBJ2-7|TRBV9|medium-sized|.
CASSVVTFQPAIGYF
TGTGCCAGCAGCGTAGTAACCTTTCAGCCAGCGATAGGCTACTTC
>TRBJ1-2|TRBV3-1|many|TRBD1
CASSQDLTGGYGYTF
TGTGCCAGCAGCCAAGATCTGACAGGGGGGTATGGCTACACCTTC
>TRBJ2-1|TRBV11-2|many|TRBD2
CASSPGLAGANEQFF
TGTGCCAGCAGCCCGGGACTAGCGGGAGCCAATGAGCAGTTCTTC
>TRBJ1-2|TRBV12-3/TRBV12-4|few|TRBD1
CASSLDRGKNGYTF
TGTGCCAGCAGTTTGGACAGGGGGAAGAATGGCTACACCTTC
>TRBJ2-3|TRBV19|.|TRBD1
CASRDRGRGDTQYF
TGTGCCAGTAGAGACAGGGGACGAGGTGATACGCAGTATTTT
>TRBJ2-4|TRBV2|few|TRBD1
CASRATGEKGNIQYF
TGTGCCAGCAGGGCGACAGGGGAAAAGGGAAACATTCAGTACTTC
>TRBJ2-2|TRBV6-2/TRBV6-3|many|.
CASHIYTGELFF
TGTGCCAGTCATATTTACACCGGGGAGCTGTTTTTT
>TRBJ2-3|TRBV27|medium-sized|.
CASSFLNIPDTQYF
TGTGCCAGCAGTTTCCTTAATATCCCAGATACGCAGTATTTT
>TRBJ2-7|TRBV6-5|many|TRBD2
CASSYDRTSVYEQYF
TGTGCCAGCAGTTACGATAGGACTAGCGTGTACGAGCAGTACTTC
>TRBJ1-1|TRBV5-5|few|.
CASSLRGMGRNTEAFF
TGTGCCAGCAGCCTCCGTGGGATGGGTAGGAACACTGAAGCTTTCTTT
>TRBJ1-2|TRBV4-1|many|.
CASSQEYRDYGYTF
TGCGCCAGCAGCCAAGAGTACAGGGACTATGGCTACACCTTC
>TRBJ2-7|TRBV7-2|many|.
CASSFQGPYYEQYF
TGTGCCAGCAGCTTCCAGGGTCCCTACTACGAGCAGTACTTC
>TRBJ2-3|TRBV20-1|.|TRBD2
CSARDVTSGSRGDTQYF
TGCAGTGCTAGAGATGTCACTAGCGGGAGTCGGGGAGATACGCAGTATTTT
>TRBJ2-7|TRBV28|.|TRBD1
CATRLTGVEQYF
TGTGCCACCAGATTGACAGGGGTCGAGCAGTACTTC
>TRBJ2-1|TRBV6-8|.|TRBD2
CASSYQAGGPGEQFF
TGTGCCAGCAGTTACCAAGCGGGAGGGCCAGGGGAGCAGTTCTTC
>TRBJ2-7|TRBV21-1|many|.
CARRAEYF
TGTGCCAGGCGGGCGGAGTACTTC
>TRBJ2-5|TRBV29-1|many|.
CSAMRQMRQETQYF
TGCAGCGCCATGAGACAGATGAGGCAAGAGACCCAGTACTTC
>TRBJ2-7|TRBV5-1|.|TRBD1
CASSGTEGYEQYF
TGCGCCAGCAGTGGGACAGAGGGGTACGAGCAGTACTTC
>TRBJ2-5|TRBV29-1|.|TRBD2
CSVDNSGGGETQYF
TGCAGCGTTGATAATTCGGGAGGAGGAGAGACCCAGTACTTC
>TRBJ1-1|TRBV28|.|.
CASSPRRIVNTEAFF
TGTGCCAGCAGTCCACGACGGATCGTGAACACTGAAGCTTTCTTT
>TRBJ2-7|TRBV5-5|many|TRBD1
CASSPEGQVLYEQYF
TGTGCCAGCAGCCCGGAAGGACAGGTGCTCTACGAGCAGTACTTC
>TRBJ2-7|TRBV15|few|TRBD2
CATSRELADYEQYF
TGTGCCACCAGCAGAGAACTAGCGGACTACGAGCAGTACTTC
>TRBJ1-1|TRBV20-1|.|.
CSARDQGTNTEAFF
TGCAGTGCTAGAGACCAGGGGACGAACACTGAAGCTTTCTTT
>TRBJ2-3|TRBV6-6|many|TRBD2
CASSYGVAGKVLDTQYF
TGTGCCAGCAGTTACGGGGTAGCGGGAAAGGTTTTAGATACGCAGTATTTT
>TRBJ1-1|TRBV18|few|.
CASSPTLNTEAFF
TGTGCCAGCTCACCAACGCTGAACACTGAAGCTTTCTTT
>TRBJ2-7|TRBV5-4|.|TRBD1
CASSLDRGDGQYF
TGTGCCAGCAGCTTGGACAGGGGAGACGGGCAGTACTTC
>TRBJ2-1|TRBV15|many|TRBD2
CATSNHRVAGGPSDEQFF
TGTGCCACCAGCAATCATCGGGTAGCGGGAGGGCCTTCGGATGAGCAGTTCTTC
>TRBJ2-7|TRBV20-1|many|TRBD2
CSASVPRAGAYEQYF
TGCAGTGCTAGTGTCCCAAGAGCGGGAGCCTACGAGCAGTACTTC
>TRBJ2-3|TRBV30|many|TRBD2
CAWSVHSGMRDTQYF
TGTGCCTGGAGTGTACATAGCGGGATGCGGGATACGCAGTATTTT
>TRBJ1-2|TRBV18|.|.
CASSPKEGTDTNYGYTF
TGTGCCAGCTCACCAAAAGAGGGTACAGACACTAACTATGGCTACACCTTC
>TRBJ1-1|TRBV7-9|many|.
CASSFGEVNTEAFF
TGTGCCAGCAGCTTTGGGGAGGTGAACACTGAAGCTTTCTTT
>TRBJ2-7|TRBV4-1|many|.
CASSQVSGSYEQYF
TGCGCCAGCAGCCAAGTTAGCGGTTCCTACGAGCAGTACTTC
>TRBJ2-2|TRBV7-9|many|.
CASSAIQGSGELFF
TGTGCCAGCAGCGCGATACAGGGATCGGGGGAGCTGTTTTTT
>TRBJ2-1|TRBV10-3|many|TRBD2
CAISESSGSSYNEQFF
TGTGCCATCAGTGAGTCGAGCGGGAGCTCCTACAATGAGCAGTTCTTC
>TRBJ2-5|TRBV3-1|many|.
CASSQEARQETQYF
TGTGCCAGCAGCCAAGAAGCCCGCCAAGAGACCCAGTACTTC
>TRBJ2-1|TRBV2|medium-sized|TRBD2
CASSDLGLAEISSYNEQFF
TGTGCCAGCAGTGACCTGGGACTAGCGGAAATCAGCTCCTACAATGAGCAGTTCTTC
>TRBJ2-1|TRBV27|medium-sized|.
CASSPDILYNEQFF
TGTGCCAGCAGTCCGGACATTTTATACAATGAGCAGTTCTTC
>TRBJ2-3|TRBV7-2|many|TRBD2
CASSLSSGPDTQYF
TGTGCCAGCAGCTTATCTAGCGGCCCAGATACGCAGTATTTT
>TRBJ2-1|TRBV20-1|many|TRBD2
CSAWVGLAGYNEQFF
TGCAGTGCTTGGGTGGGACTAGCGGGCTACAATGAGCAGTTCTTC
>TRBJ2-1|TRBV20-1|many|TRBD2
CSARSGRGLNEQFF
TGCAGTGCTCGTAGCGGGAGGGGATTGAATGAGCAGTTCTTC
>TRBJ2-1|TRBV20-1|many|.
CSGHVGGYEQFF
TGCAGTGGGCACGTTGGAGGATATGAGCAGTTCTTC
>TRBJ2-3|TRBV12-3/TRBV12-4|many|.
CASSLAFTDTQYF
TGTGCCAGCAGTTTAGCCTTTACAGATACGCAGTATTTT
>TRBJ2-7|TRBV11-2|many|TRBD1
CASSLRQGSHEQYF
TGTGCCAGCAGCTTAAGACAGGGGAGCCACGAGCAGTACTTC
>TRBJ2-3|TRBV15|.|.
CATSTRETPWLEGDTQYF
TGTGCCACCAGCACCCGAGAAACCCCCTGGCTAGAGGGAGATACGCAGTATTTT
>TRBJ2-1|TRBV7-9|many|.
CASSLTGGPSGGEQFF
TGTGCCAGCAGCTTAACGGGAGGGCCGTCAGGGGGTGAGCAGTTCTTC
>TRBJ2-1|TRBV7-9|few|.
CASSFPSSYNEQFF
TGTGCCAGCAGCTTCCCAAGCTCCTACAATGAGCAGTTCTTC
>TRBJ2-7|TRBV20-1|many|.
CSANPRGTGYEQYF
TGCAGTGCGAACCCCCGGGGCACGGGCTACGAGCAGTACTTC
>TRBJ2-3|TRBV12-3/TRBV12-4|many|.
CASRYRTGTDTQYF
TGTGCCAGCAGGTATAGGACAGGCACAGATACGCAGTATTTT